A selection of T cell receptor beta chains follows, all from one sample in a study of identifying expanded T cells in peripheral blood. Produced via immunoSEQ multiplex PCR; TCRdb's table is partial and in-frame only. This sample carries 80,000 to 90,000 clones, approximately 89% of them seen once, and the ten largest clones take 2.8%. What was sequenced was blood. Receptors originate from a person between 18 and 75 years old in good health. Each CDR3 is given without its conserved first and last residue. Only part of the rows carry a size: once, few, many, or a class if the clone is expanded.

TRBJ1-2	TRBV10-3	.	AITNDRVYSIYT
TRBJ1-2	TRBV11-2	.	ASSGAGTSHNYGYT
TRBJ2-3	TRBV7-8	.	ASSERAGDTDTQY
TRBJ1-1	TRBV6-5	.	APGTQRNTEAF
TRBJ2-3	TRBV6-6	.	ASSYSTNTGTDTQY
TRBJ2-1	TRBV9	.	ASSVRDVYNEQF
TRBJ2-1	TRBV6-5	.	ASSYAGSSYNEQF
TRBJ2-1	TRBV14	.	ASSQEQVGQF
TRBJ2-7	TRBV5-5	.	ASDRDDNYEQY
TRBJ2-5	TRBV6-6	.	ASLQGGQGTQY
TRBJ2-7	TRBV6-5	once	ASSSEVNSYEQY
TRBJ2-7	TRBV4-3	.	ASSPLAGNHYEQY
TRBJ1-2	TRBV13	.	ASTIGQYGYT
TRBJ2-3	TRBV10-1	.	ASSEHSRAPPRRVRGCTDTQY
TRBJ1-2	TRBV9	.	ASSVSAGLGYGYT
TRBJ2-3	TRBV18	.	ASSPREGTQDTQY
TRBJ2-5	TRBV1	.	TSSQDRPTRETQY
TRBJ2-7	TRBV5-6	.	ASSGTTVYEQY
TRBJ1-5	TRBV14	.	ASRTGGRNQPQH
TRBJ2-4	TRBV6-5	.	ASSARGGPNIQY
TRBJ2-2	TRBV7-2	few	ASRRQGGDSSTGELF
TRBJ2-5	TRBV28	.	ASGKTTRETQY
TRBJ1-2	TRBV18	.	ASSHEGGGYT
TRBJ1-3	TRBV5-6	.	ASTPNRQGNTIY
TRBJ2-1	TRBV2	.	ASIRRNNEQF
TRBJ2-7	TRBV11-2	.	ASSILAGGLYEQY
TRBJ1-3	TRBV28	.	ASSLGVDSGNTIY
TRBJ1-2	TRBV7-2	.	ASSLAADRSNYGYT
TRBJ2-1	TRBV9	.	ASSVGTERGEQF
TRBJ1-3	TRBV27	.	ASSSGVSGNTIY
TRBJ1-5	TRBV7-2	.	ASSLGDRGQPQH
TRBJ2-3	TRBV9	.	ASSVLQGTSTDTQY
TRBJ2-5	TRBV4-3	.	ASSQDFIGGGRPGTQY
TRBJ2-7	TRBV11-2	.	ASSLAAGQSYEQY
TRBJ2-5	TRBV5-4	.	ASSRKGLVDVETQY
TRBJ1-4	TRBV10-3	.	AISDSRPGQGTGEREKLF
TRBJ2-5	TRBV4-1	.	ASSQGLAGGQGRETQY
TRBJ2-3	TRBV20-1	.	SARVGGTQY
TRBJ2-7	TRBV7-9	.	ASSPTGIPYEQY
TRBJ2-1	TRBV7-3	few	ASSLQPTDYNEQF
TRBJ1-5	TRBV10-3	.	AISGDRDQPQH
TRBJ2-7	TRBV4-2	.	ASSQAVLLAGGEQY
TRBJ2-5	TRBV7-9	.	ASSREETQY
TRBJ2-3	TRBV28	.	ASSKPRHPGAYTQY